What follows are 3 T cell receptor beta chains derived from one specimen sequenced in a study of Graves' ophthalmopathy and Graves' hyperthyroidism. TCR beta CDR3 regions were amplified from RNA transcripts. Investigators did first-round RT-PCR with HTBI primers, then second-round multiplex PCR. MiXCR was run by TCRdb on the multiplex PCR reads, yielding one entry per CDR3 protein. The sample lists some 360,000 distinct CDR3 sequences, about a sixth seen once, with about 2.4% in the top ten. The sample was peripheral blood. These receptors were obtained from an adult woman with stable Graves' hyperthyroidism.

The sample holds many counts of this clonotype. V is TRBV12-3 or TRBV12-4 and J is TRBJ2-7; D is possibly TRBD1 or TRBD2 (5 bases each). V lost 1 base and J 0 bases, leaving 10 bases between the germline ends. The length of the CDR3 is 15 residues. The CDR3 DNA follows: TGTGCCAGCAGTTTAGAAACCGGGACCTCCTACGAGCAGTACTTC. Translated: CASSLETGTSYEQYF.

This clonotype was observed many times. The rearrangement joins TRBV28 to TRBJ2-5; 7 positions agree with TRBD1. This CDR3 spans 14 amino acids. V shed 6 bases and J 4 bases; nucleotides not matched to a gene: 8. Germline lookup yields CDR1 MDHEN and CDR2 SYDVKM. This chain's CDR3 is CASSYDRARETQYF. CDR3 in DNA: TGTGCCAGCAGCTATGACAGGGCCCGAGAGACCCAGTACTTC.

This clonotype was detected many times. The chain combines TRBV6-2 or TRBV6-3 with TRBJ1-2; D remains ambiguous. CDR1 MNHEY and CDR2 SVGEGT come from the germline V gene. V lost 7 bases and J lost 6, with 15 bases in between. The CDR3 runs 13 residues. This CDR3 reads CASTKTGIDGYTF. The CDR3 DNA reads as TGTGCCAGCACCAAGACGGGGATCGATGGCTACACCTTC.